The 18 T cell receptor beta chains reported below all come from one sample, sequenced in a study of neoadjuvant anti-PD-1 for oral cavity cancer. Repertoires were generated with immunoSEQ multiplex PCR, while TCRdb's copy carries only in-frame clones and drops some. The sample lists fewer than 15,000 clones; 60% to 75% were seen once. Regarding time point: after neoadjuvant nivolumab, at surgical resection. The source was PBMCs, collected after nivolumab (anti-PD-1) treatment. Every receptor here comes from a person between 40 and 85 years old with oral cavity squamous cell carcinoma.

Regarding this clone: The limits of the CDR3 on the DNA are not certain, so only TCRdb's listed CDR3 is given. The chain uses TRBV6-1 and TRBJ2-1; the DNA was not used to check the table's D call, TRBD2. The CDR3 region is 15 residues in length, termini included. The germline CDR1 and CDR2 sequences are MNHNS and SASEGT. CDR3 residues: CASILGGRAANEQFF.

The V and J genes are TRBV5-6 and TRBJ2-3, with D possibly TRBD1 on 8 matching bases. This CDR3 spans 16 amino acids. Germline loops: CDR1 SGHDT, CDR2 YYEEEE. Trimming removed 4 bases from V and 6 bases from J, with 21 bases in between. This CDR3 reads CASSATGGEFLDTQYF. In nucleotides, the CDR3 is TGTGCCAGCAGCGCCACAGGGGGGGAGTTTTTGGATACGCAGTATTTT.

V gene TRBV6-6 combines with J gene TRBJ1-5; D may be TRBD1 (5 bases). Per germline, CDR1 MNHNY and CDR2 SVGAGI (reference sequence). The CDR3 sequence is 13 residues long. The V end lost 7 bases, the J end lost 2 bases, and 9 bases lay between the germline ends. CDR3 nucleotide sequence: TGTGCCAGCAAGGGGCAGGGCAATCAGCCCCAGCATTTT. Translated, it gives CASKGQGNQPQHF.

This clone was counted only a few times. The chain employs TRBV11-2 and TRBJ2-7, with D tentatively TRBD1 or TRBD2 (5 bases each). Trimming pared 5 bases from V and 4 bases from J, leaving 21 bases between. Germline lookup yields CDR1 SGHAT and CDR2 FQNNGV. The CDR3 has 16 residues. CDR3 sequence reads: CASSVPPGPQSYEQYF. The CDR3, as DNA: TGTGCCAGCAGCGTCCCACCGGGACCGCAGTCGTACGAGCAGTACTTC. Filled out from reference TRBV11-2 and TRBJ2-7, the complete variable domain reads EAGVAQSPRYKIIEKRQSVAFWCNPISGHATLYWYQQILGQGPKLLIQFQNNGVVDDSQLPKDRFSAERLKGVDSTLKIQPAKLEDSAVYLCASSVPPGPQSYEQYFGPGTRLTVT.

The V gene is TRBV7-8, the J gene TRBJ2-2; 9 bases are a match to TRBD2. The CDR3 length is 16 residues. The germline V gene has CDR1 SGHVS and CDR2 FQNEAQ. Trimming cost V 4 bases and J 5 bases; bases outside gene matches: 8. The CDR3 DNA reads TGTGCCAGCAGCTCTTCGACTAGCGGAGTTACCGGGGAGCTGTTTTTT. It specifies CASSSSTSGVTGELFF.

Here the CDR3 reads CAWSWTGRDEQYF. DNA of the CDR3: TGTGCCTGGAGTTGGACAGGGAGGGACGAGCAGTACTTC. The chain has TRBV30 and TRBJ2-7, with D tentatively TRBD1 (8 bases). This CDR3 comprises 13 residues. Trimming stripped 2 bases from V and 5 bases from J, with 13 bases between. Per the germline V gene, CDR1 is GTSNPN and CDR2 is SVGIG (reference sequence).

This clone was counted a single time. The chain links TRBV15 to TRBJ2-7; D perhaps matches TRBD2 (5 bases). This CDR3 is 16 amino acids long. CDR1 is LNHNV and CDR2 is YYDKDF in the germline V gene (reference sequence). The ends were cut back, 0 bases at V and 3 bases at J, with 15 bases in the middle. The chain's CDR3 is CATSRDRSSPIYEQYF. In DNA form, the CDR3 reads TGTGCCACCAGCAGAGATAGGTCTAGCCCCATCTACGAGCAGTACTTC. Full variable domain (outside the CDR3, taken from reference TRBV15 and TRBJ2-7): DAMVIQNPRYQVTQFGKPVTLSCSQTLNHNVMYWYQQKSSQAPKLLFHYYDKDFNNEADTPDNFQSRRPNTSFCFLDIRSPGLGDTAMYLCATSRDRSSPIYEQYFGPGTRLTVT.

The chain recombines TRBV27 with TRBJ1-2; D perhaps matches TRBD1 (6 bases). In germline, CDR1 is MNHEY, CDR2 SMNVEV (reference sequence). V lost 7 bases to trimming and J lost 4 bases, with 25 bases between them. This CDR3 has 17 amino acids. The CDR3 sequence is CASTSQGNFPSSYGYTF. Here the CDR3 DNA reads TGTGCCAGCACCTCTCAGGGGAACTTCCCTTCTTCCTATGGCTACACCTTC.

This clone has a handful of counts. V gene TRBV11-2 combines with J gene TRBJ1-2; D perhaps matches TRBD1 (5 bases). Germline V gene lookup returns CDR1 SGHAT and CDR2 FQNNGV. Trimming shortened V by 4 bases and J by 8 bases, and 17 bases separated the two germline ends. The CDR3 consists of 14 residues. The CDR3 region is CASSSNQGQDGYTF. The CDR3 region has the DNA TGTGCCAGCAGCTCAAATCAAGGACAAGACGGCTACACCTTC.

V and J are TRBV28 and TRBJ2-5; D perhaps matches TRBD2 (6 bases). The CDR3 is made up of 13 amino acids. Germline V gives CDR1 MDHEN, CDR2 SYDVKM. V gave up 6 bases and J gave up 2 bases, with 10 bases separating them. The CDR3, as DNA: TGTGCCAGCAGCTCTAGCGTGCAAGAGACCCAGTACTTC. Translated, it gives CASSSSVQETQYF.

This clone was seen only once. This chain connects TRBV7-2 to TRBJ2-2; D is undetermined. This CDR3 has 13 amino acids. The germline gives CDR1 SGHTA, CDR2 FQGNSA. V was shortened by 5 bases and J by 1 base, with 5 bases between the two germline ends. The CDR3 DNA sequence: TGTGCCAGCAGCCCGGGGAACACCGGGGAGCTGTTTTTT. Amino acids: CASSPGNTGELFF.

The chain couples TRBV4-1 to TRBJ1-5, with 9 bases that match TRBD1. Germline CDR1 is MGHRA and CDR2 is YSYEKL. After removal of 1 base from V and 4 bases from J, the junction contained 5 bases not matched to a gene. The CDR3 length is 16 residues. In nucleotides, the CDR3 is TGCGCCAGCAGCCAAGCTGGGACAGGGTTGAATCAGCCCCAGCATTTT. Residues: CASSQAGTGLNQPQHF.

To note about this clone: One end of the junction fails to match germline, which may point to a read error. The gene calls are TRBV6-4 and TRBJ1-2, with D unclear. The germline V gene has CDR1 MRHNA and CDR2 SNTAGT. This CDR3 region has 10 residues. The CDR3 nucleotides read TGTGCCAGCAGTGACTCGGGCGGACCCTTC. Protein sequence: CASSDSGGPF.

This clone is a singleton in its sample. The J gene is TRBJ2-2, the V gene TRBV5-4; D is uncertain. CDR1 and CDR2 (germline): SGHNT, YYREEE (reference sequence). The CDR3 loop spans 13 amino acids. The V and J ends lost 4 bases and 6 bases respectively, with 10 bases between them. CDR3 sequence (DNA): TGTGCCAGCAGCCGCCTCAGTGCCGGGGAGCTGTTTTTT. Its protein is CASSRLSAGELFF.

The chain employs TRBV7-9 and TRBJ2-1; maybe TRBD1 (6 bases). The germline V gene encodes CDR1 SEHNR and CDR2 FQNEAQ (reference sequence). V was cut by 0 bases and J by 7 bases, with 16 bases left in between. This CDR3 comprises 16 residues. CDR3 bases: TGTGCCAGCAGCTTAGCGGGCCTAGGGGGAGTTAATGAGCAGTTCTTC. Its protein is CASSLAGLGGVNEQFF. Supplemented by reference TRBV7-9 and TRBJ2-1, the full variable domain reads DTGVSQNPRHKITKRGQNVTFRCDPISEHNRLYWYRQTLGQGPEFLTYFQNEAQLEKSRLLSDRFSAERPKGSFSTLEIQRTEQGDSAMYLCASSLAGLGGVNEQFFGPGTRLTVL.

This chain connects TRBV11-2 to TRBJ2-5; D is perhaps TRBD1 (6 bases). Germline lookup yields CDR1 SGHAT and CDR2 FQNNGV. The CDR3 is 14 residues long. V was cut by 4 bases and J by 7 bases, with 16 bases left in between. CDR3 nucleotide sequence: TGTGCCAGCAGCTCCCCCCGGGGACACCTGACCCAGTACTTC. Translation gives CASSSPRGHLTQYF.

In its sample, this clone was seen once. V is TRBV2 and J is TRBJ2-1, with 7 bases lining up with TRBD2. V lost 5 bases, J lost 8 bases, and 9 bases stayed unmatched. The CDR3 spans 14 residues. CDR1 and CDR2 (germline): SNHLY, FYNNEI. The CDR3 loop reads CASSRGLGGYEQFF. In DNA form, the CDR3 reads TGTGCCAGCAGTCGCGGACTAGGAGGGTATGAGCAGTTCTTC.

The chain is built from TRBV29-1 and TRBJ1-2, with a possible D match to TRBD1 (5 bases). Per germline, CDR1 SQVTM and CDR2 ANQGSEA. The CDR3 consists of 13 residues. V was cut by 3 bases and J by 8 bases, with 16 bases left in between. The DNA for the CDR3 is TGCAGCGTTGATAGTGTGGGGGAGTGGGGCTACACCTTC. Encoded protein: CSVDSVGEWGYTF.